This is a list of T cell receptor beta chains from one sample in a study of OX40 agonist ivuxolimab in advanced cancers. The table came from immunoSEQ multiplex PCR; TCRdb's copy has only in-frame clones and leaves some out. This table holds tens of thousands of clones, around 86% found once. The material was CD4+ or CD8+ T cells sorted from blood, obtained in a trial of the OX40 agonist ivuxolimab. These TCRs come from an adult with an advanced solid tumor such as melanoma, head and neck, liver or kidney cancer. The CDR3 runs from the conserved cysteine through the conserved F or W. A D gene is named only where the DNA matches it firmly. The size field is filled for only some rows; it gives once, few, many or a size class.

d_call clone_size j_call v_call cdr3_nt cdr3_aa
- - TRBJ2-5 TRBV10-2 TGCGCCAGCAGTGAGAGGCCATTGGAGGAGACCCAGTACTTC CASSERPLEETQYF
- - TRBJ2-3 TRBV18 TGTGCCAGCTCACCCCAGGACTCAGCCACAGATACGCAGTATTTT CASSPQDSATDTQYF
TRBD1 once TRBJ2-1 TRBV15 TGTGCCACCAGCCAGGGACAGTTCTCCTACAATGAGCAGTTCTTC CATSQGQFSYNEQFF
- few TRBJ2-7 TRBV27 TGTGCCACCCGGGCGGGCACCGGCTACGAGCAGTACTTC CATRAGTGYEQYF
- - TRBJ2-2 TRBV28 TGTGCCAGCAGTTTACGGAGGTTTAGGGCGAACACCGGGGAGCTGTTTTTT CASSLRRFRANTGELFF
- - TRBJ2-5 TRBV6-1 TGTGCCAGCAGTGAAACCCTCAGGGTAGGAGAGACCCAGTACTTC CASSETLRVGETQYF
TRBD1 - TRBJ1-1 TRBV7-9 TGTGCCAGCAGCCCAGGACAGGGGGAAAAGAACACTGAAGCTTTCTTT CASSPGQGEKNTEAFF
- - TRBJ1-2 TRBV19 TGTGCCAGTAGTCCTAGACAGCCGGGAGATGGCTACACCTTC CASSPRQPGDGYTF
- - TRBJ2-1 TRBV14 TGTGCCAGCAGCCAATTAGGCGGTAGCTCCTACAATGAGCAGTTCTTC CASSQLGGSSYNEQFF
- - TRBJ2-2 TRBV27 TGTGCCAGCAGCGGAACTAACACCGGGGAGCTGTTTTTT CASSGTNTGELFF
- - TRBJ2-5 TRBV19 TGTGCCAGTAGTGGTCTGGGTCCCCTCCAAGAGACCCAGTACTTC CASSGLGPLQETQYF
- - TRBJ2-7 TRBV2 TGTGCCAGCAGCGAGGGCAGGGGCGTCCACGAGCAGTACTTC CASSEGRGVHEQYF
- - TRBJ2-2 TRBV18 TGTGCCAGCTCACCACCTACAGGGAACACCGGGGAGCTGTTTTTT CASSPPTGNTGELFF
TRBD2 - TRBJ2-1 TRBV11-2 TGTGCCAGCAGCCGAGTGGCGGGGGGGCATAATGAGCAGTTCTTC CASSRVAGGHNEQFF
- few TRBJ2-7 TRBV11-2 TGTGCCAGCAGCTTGGTCTCTGGGAGCCGGGGTGGCGAGCAGTACTTC CASSLVSGSRGGEQYF
- - TRBJ1-1 TRBV9 TGTGCCAGCAGCGTAGGACTGTTCACTGAAGCTTTCTTT CASSVGLFTEAFF
- - TRBJ2-3 TRBV5-5 TGTGCCAGCAGTATCCCCGACCCTACAGATACGCAGTATTTT CASSIPDPTDTQYF
- - TRBJ2-1 TRBV6-1 TGTGCCAGCAGTGAAAGGTGGGGCGCTTCCTACAATGAGCAGTTCTTC CASSERWGASYNEQFF
TRBD1 - TRBJ1-2 TRBV19 TGTGCCAGTAGTACGTCGACAGGGGCATTGAACTATGGCTACACCTTC CASSTSTGALNYGYTF